A single sample is the source of the 15 T cell receptor beta chains below, sequenced in a study of T cells in Graves' hyperthyroidism and ophthalmopathy. Amplification of TCR beta CDR3 regions was performed using RNA transcripts as template. HTBI primers were used for first-round RT-PCR of the TCR CDR3. TCRdb passed the multiplex PCR reads through MiXCR, listing each CDR3 protein once. The sample has about 640,000 distinct CDR3 sequences; around 20% are singletons. Sequencing input: blood. The origin of the receptors is a man aged 25-45 years with Graves' ophthalmopathy.

V and J are TRBV29-1 and TRBJ2-1, with 7 nucleotides matching TRBD2. CDR1 SQVTM and CDR2 ANQGSEA come from the germline V gene. J gave up 8 bases and V 2 bases, and 9 bases lay outside the gene matches. This CDR3 has 14 amino acids. The CDR3 here is CSVESRTSRDEQFF. CDR3 DNA sequence: TGCAGCGTTGAAAGCCGGACTAGTCGAGATGAGCAGTTCTTC.

The sample holds a few counts of this clonotype. The V call is TRBV30, the J call TRBJ1-4, with a tentative D call TRBD1 (5 bases). Germline-derived CDR1 and CDR2 are GTSNPN and SVGIG (reference sequence). The V end was cut by 0 bases, the J end by 2 bases, with 13 bases between. The CDR3 consists of 16 residues. CDR3 coding DNA: TGTGCCTGGAGTGTCATAAGGGGCTCCACTAATGAAAAACTGTTTTTT. As protein: CAWSVIRGSTNEKLFF.

This clonotype was seen more than once but under ten times. The chain has TRBV28 and TRBJ2-3, with no clear D. V shed 4 bases and J shed 6 bases, with 8 bases lying between them. The germline gives CDR1 MDHEN, CDR2 SYDVKM. This CDR3 region has 12 residues. The chain's CDR3 is CASSSSVDTQYF. CDR3 nucleotide sequence: TGTGCCAGCAGTTCGAGCGTTGATACGCAGTATTTT.

This chain connects TRBV4-3 to TRBJ2-2, with 10 nucleotides matching TRBD1. CDR3 size: 18 residues. CDR1 is LGHNA and CDR2 is YSLEER in the germline V gene. J was trimmed by 0 bases and V by 0 bases; bases with no gene match: 4. The DNA of the CDR3 is TGCGCCAGCAGCCAAGATCCCGGGACAGGGGCGAACACCGGGGAGCTGTTTTTT. This translates into CASSQDPGTGANTGELFF.

This clonotype was seen many times. The rearrangement uses TRBV3-1 and TRBJ2-7; D is uncertain. The CDR3 sequence is 14 residues long. V was shortened by 0 bases and J by 3 bases, with 9 bases between the two germline ends. Germline V CDR1 and CDR2: LGHDT, YNNKEL (reference sequence). The CDR3, as DNA: TGTGCCAGCAGCCAAGAATATGGCAACTACGAGCAGTACTTC. Translation: CASSQEYGNYEQYF.

This clonotype has just a few counts. The chain uses TRBV2 and TRBJ1-5, with D perhaps matching TRBD1 (6 bases). This CDR3 has 14 residues. CDR1 and CDR2 from the germline V gene are SNHLY and FYNNEI. Deletions cut 6 bases from V and 5 bases from J, with 14 bases between. The CDR3 DNA sequence: TGTGCCAGCAGCTTGGACAGCGGAGATCAGCCCCAGCATTTT. Translated: CASSLDSGDQPQHF.

This clonotype came up once. The CDR3: CAGNSSSGSSRTGELFF. CDR3 nucleotide sequence: TGCGCCGGCAACTCATCATCTGGTTCTAGCCGAACCGGGGAGCTGTTTTTT. The chain recombines TRBV5-1 with TRBJ2-2; TRBD2 is a possible D gene (5 bases). CDR1 is SGHRS, CDR2 YFSETQ, per germline. V dropped 10 bases and J dropped 5 bases, with 27 bases sitting between them. The CDR3 contains 17 residues.

This rearrangement joins TRBV9 to TRBJ2-1; D remains ambiguous. Trimming pared 0 bases from V and 4 bases from J, leaving 17 bases between. CDR3 length: 17 residues. Germline V gene sequence: CDR1 SGDLS, CDR2 YYNGEE. The CDR3 DNA reads TGTGCCAGCAGCGTAGGGCGATCTGTATCTGGGTACAATGAGCAGTTCTTC. Its protein product is CASSVGRSVSGYNEQFF.

The chain has TRBV7-2 and TRBJ1-3; D call uncertain. The germline gives CDR1 SGHTA, CDR2 FQGNSA. The CDR3 extends over 16 amino acids. Trimming removed 3 bases at V and 0 bases at J, with 12 bases between. This CDR3 is CASSFPSTDSGNTIYF. CDR3 DNA: TGTGCCAGCAGCTTTCCGTCCACCGACTCTGGAAACACCATATATTTT.

This clonotype occurred many times. The chain has TRBV28 and TRBJ1-5; a weak D match, TRBD1 (5 bases). Germline-derived CDR1 and CDR2 are MDHEN and SYDVKM. The CDR3 contains 14 residues. Trimming removed 3 bases at V and 6 bases at J, with 12 bases between. CDR3 residues: CASSFPGLGQPQHF. CDR3 coding DNA: TGTGCCAGCAGTTTTCCAGGGTTGGGTCAGCCCCAGCATTTT.

This clonotype turned up a few times. The rearrangement joins TRBV10-3 to TRBJ2-3, with 7 bases identical to TRBD1. V trimming: 2 bases; J trimming: 4 bases; junction bases outside the gene matches: 3. CDR1 and CDR2 (germline): ENHRY, SYGVKD. This CDR3 is 14 amino acids long. This chain's CDR3 is CAISERQGADTQYF. CDR3 coding DNA: TGTGCCATCAGTGAGAGGCAGGGGGCAGATACGCAGTATTTT.

The rearrangement joins TRBV7-3 to TRBJ2-7; D ambiguous. Germline CDR1 reads SGHTA; CDR2 reads FQGTGA. Trimming removed 5 bases from V and 2 bases from J, with 16 bases in between. This CDR3 is built from 15 residues. The DNA of the CDR3 is TGTGCCAGCAGCAAAATCTTCCCCCAGACCTACGAGCAGTACTTC. Its translation is CASSKIFPQTYEQYF.

This clonotype turned up a few times. Germline is not matched at one junction end, which may reflect a read error. The chain couples TRBV20-1 to TRBJ2-7; 14 nucleotides align to TRBD2. The V gene's germline CDR1 is DFQATT and CDR2 SNEGSKA (reference sequence). The CDR3 extends over 17 amino acids. The CDR3 region is CGARDSGLAGEIYEQYF. The CDR3 DNA follows: TGCGGTGCTAGAGATTCGGGACTAGCGGGAGAGATTTACGAGCAGTACTTC.

This clonotype was observed once. This chain uses TRBV6-1 with TRBJ2-5; tentative D call: TRBD2 (6 bases). The J call is uncertain, as TRBJ2-1 better fits the DNA end. Germline V CDR1 and CDR2: MNHNS, SASEGT. The length of the CDR3 is 16 residues. The CDR3 sequence: CASSEPGTRKCETQFF. For the CDR3, the DNA is TGTGCCAGCAGTGAACCTGGGACTCGGAAATGTGAGACCCAGTTCTTC.

Many counts were recorded for this clonotype. The chain employs TRBV28 and TRBJ2-7; 7 nucleotides match TRBD1. CDR1 MDHEN and CDR2 SYDVKM come from the germline V gene. Trimming at V came to 5 bases and at J to 3 bases, leaving 4 bases not matched to a gene. The CDR3 length is 13 residues. CDR3 in amino acids: CASSPTGVYEQYF. CDR3 sequence (DNA): TGTGCCAGCAGTCCCACAGGGGTCTACGAGCAGTACTTC.